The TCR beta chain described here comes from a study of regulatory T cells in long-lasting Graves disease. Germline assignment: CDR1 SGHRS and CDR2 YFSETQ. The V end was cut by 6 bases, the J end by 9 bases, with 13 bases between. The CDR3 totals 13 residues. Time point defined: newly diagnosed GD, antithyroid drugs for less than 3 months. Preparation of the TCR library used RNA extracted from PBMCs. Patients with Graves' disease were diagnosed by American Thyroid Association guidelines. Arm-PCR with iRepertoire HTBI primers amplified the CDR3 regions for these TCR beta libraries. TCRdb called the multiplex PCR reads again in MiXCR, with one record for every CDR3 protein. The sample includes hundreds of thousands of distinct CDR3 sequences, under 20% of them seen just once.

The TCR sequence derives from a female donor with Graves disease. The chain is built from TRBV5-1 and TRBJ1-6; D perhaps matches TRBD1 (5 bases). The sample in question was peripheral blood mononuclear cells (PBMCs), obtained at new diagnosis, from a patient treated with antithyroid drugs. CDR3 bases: TGCGCCAGCAACTTTACAGGCGGTTCACCCCTCCACTTT. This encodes CASNFTGGSPLHF.